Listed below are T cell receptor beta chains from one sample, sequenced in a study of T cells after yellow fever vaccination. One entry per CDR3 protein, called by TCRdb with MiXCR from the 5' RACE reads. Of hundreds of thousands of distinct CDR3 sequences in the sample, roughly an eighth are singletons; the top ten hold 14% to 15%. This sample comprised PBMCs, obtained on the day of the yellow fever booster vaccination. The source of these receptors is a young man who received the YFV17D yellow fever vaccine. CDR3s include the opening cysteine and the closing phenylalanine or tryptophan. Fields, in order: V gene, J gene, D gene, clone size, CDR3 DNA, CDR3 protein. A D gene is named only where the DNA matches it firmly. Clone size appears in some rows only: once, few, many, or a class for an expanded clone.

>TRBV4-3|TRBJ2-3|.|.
TGCGCCAGCAGCCAAGATTCCCCCGACACAGATACGCAGTATTTT
CASSQDSPDTDTQYF
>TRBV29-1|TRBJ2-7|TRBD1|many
TGCAGCGGTGGGACAGGGACCTACGAGCAGTACTTC
CSGGTGTYEQYF
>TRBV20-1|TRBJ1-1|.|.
TGCAGTGCTGGGAGGCCCACTGAAGCTTTCTTT
CSAGRPTEAFF
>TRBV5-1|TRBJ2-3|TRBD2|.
TGCGCCAGTGGAGCGGGAGGACGCACAGATACGCAGTATTTT
CASGAGGRTDTQYF
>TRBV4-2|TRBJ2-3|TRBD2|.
TGTGCCAGCAGCCCAAGGACTAAGCGGGGCCCCACCAGCACAGATACGCAGTATTTT
CASSPRTKRGPTSTDTQYF
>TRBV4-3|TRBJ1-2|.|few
TGCGCCAGCAGCCCCTTCCAGGACAGCTATGGCTACACCTTC
CASSPFQDSYGYTF
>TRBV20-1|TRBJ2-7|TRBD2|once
TGCAGTGCATCAACTAGCGGGAGGGTGTCCTACGAGCAGTACTTC
CSASTSGRVSYEQYF
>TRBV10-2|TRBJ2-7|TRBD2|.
TGCGCCAGCAGTGATTTGCGGGAGGCCACCTACGAGCAGTACTTC
CASSDLREATYEQYF
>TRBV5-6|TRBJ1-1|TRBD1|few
TGTGCCAGCAGCTTATGGACAGGCAACACTGAAGCTTTCTTT
CASSLWTGNTEAFF
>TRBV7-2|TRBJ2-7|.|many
TGTGCCAGCAGCTTAGCCCCACAGGTTTACGAGCAGTACTTC
CASSLAPQVYEQYF
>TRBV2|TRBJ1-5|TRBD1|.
TGTGCCAGCAGTTCCGGGACAGAAAATAGCAATCAGCCCCAGCATTTT
CASSSGTENSNQPQHF
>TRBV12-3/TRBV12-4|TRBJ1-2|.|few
TGTGCCAGCAGCAGTAACGCGGGGGGACGTGGCTACACCTTC
CASSSNAGGRGYTF